The present entry profiles one TCR beta chain with its context. Its antigen is unknown. Researchers ran the PCR with 60 Vbeta and 13 Jbeta primers. Method: immunoSEQ multiplex PCR; TCRdb's copy keeps in-frame clones and lacks some. The repertoire holds 200,000 to 250,000 clones, approximately 80% seen once, with almost 8% in the top ten. This entry is derived from a study of cytomegalovirus exposure and HLA in healthy donors. Study-wide findings and caveats: An analysis that was carried out later associated 16,000 or so TCR beta sequences with HLA alleles at 0.05 false discovery rate. No immune exposure information besides CMV serostatus was available.

There are 16 residues in the CDR3. Trimming took 6 bases from V and 1 from J; bases not matched to a gene: 8. Per germline, CDR1 LNHDA and CDR2 SQIVND (reference sequence). The sequencing input was PBMCs. This receptor was taken from a woman aged 60-75 years in good health and CMV-seropositive. The chain has TRBV19 and TRBJ2-7; TRBD1 matches at 11 bases. The CDR3 nucleotides are TGTGCCAGTAGCTTTCTGGGGACAGGGGGATCCTACGAGCAGTACTTC. Translating it yields CASSFLGTGGSYEQYF. The complete variable domain, with remaining parts taken from reference TRBV19 and TRBJ2-7, reads DGGITQSPKYLFRKEGQNVTLSCEQNLNHDAMYWYRQDPGQGLRLIYYSQIVNDFQKGDIAEGYSVSREKKESFPLTVTSAQKNPTAFYLCASSFLGTGGSYEQYFGPGTRLTVT.